Listed below are T cell receptor beta chains from one sample, sequenced in a study of blood T cells in healthy people across ages. TCRdb independently ran MiXCR on the 5' RACE reads; one entry per CDR3 protein. Among approximately 290,000 distinct CDR3 sequences, around 30% were seen once, and the ten largest hold roughly 30%. The sample consisted of blood. These receptors were collected from a woman in her 70s in good health. CDR3s include the opening cysteine and the closing phenylalanine or tryptophan. The D gene is left open where the match is weak. Where a row states a size, it is once, few, many or the class of an expanded clone; other rows omit it.

TRBD2	few	TRBV3-1	TRBJ2-3	17	TGTGCCAGCAGCCATAGGACTAGCCCAAGTGCCTCAGATACGCAGTATTTT	CASSHRTSPSASDTQYF
-	many	TRBV20-1	TRBJ2-7	11	TGCAGTGCTAGAGAGGGGCGAGAGCAGTACTTC	CSAREGREQYF
TRBD2	-	TRBV28	TRBJ2-2	15	TGTGCCAGCAGTTTCTGGCGGGAGAAGACCGGGGAGCTGTTTTTT	CASSFWREKTGELFF
-	few	TRBV4-2	TRBJ2-7	15	TGTGCCAGCAGCCAATCGAGAGCGGAAAGCTACGAGCAGTACTTC	CASSQSRAESYEQYF
-	-	TRBV5-5	TRBJ1-3	14	TGTGCCAGCACCCCCCCGGACGGTGGAAGCACCATATATTTT	CASTPPDGGSTIYF
-	few	TRBV20-1	TRBJ2-5	12	TGCAGTGCAAAGAAGGAAGGGGAGACCCAGTACTTC	CSAKKEGETQYF
TRBD2	-	TRBV6-5	TRBJ2-1	15	TGTGCCAGCACGCTCGGGGCTAGCGGGAGTTATGAGCAGTTCTTC	CASTLGASGSYEQFF
TRBD1	many	TRBV27	TRBJ2-1	13	TGTGCCAGCAGTCCCGGGACAGGGAATGAGCAGTTCTTC	CASSPGTGNEQFF
TRBD2	-	TRBV5-4	TRBJ2-3	16	TGTGCCAGCAGCTTGGATGAACTAGCGGGAATTGGTACGCAGTATTTT	CASSLDELAGIGTQYF
-	-	TRBV4-1	TRBJ1-6	15	TGCGCCAGCAGCCCCCGGCAGGGGTATAATTCACCCCTCCACTTT	CASSPRQGYNSPLHF
TRBD2	few	TRBV7-2	TRBJ2-5	15	TGTGCCAGCAGCCCCCAGGTGGGACTAGCGGGAGGACTGTTCTTC	CASSPQVGLAGGLFF
-	few	TRBV9	TRBJ2-5	14	TGTGCCAGCAACCTAGGGGGTTCCCAAGAGACCCAGTACTTC	CASNLGGSQETQYF
-	many	TRBV6-5	TRBJ2-7	13	TGTGCCAGCACCCCCGGGCTCTTAGGAAGGCAGTACTTC	CASTPGLLGRQYF
-	-	TRBV2	TRBJ2-5	15	TGTGCCAGCAGTGATCCTGGACAGCTACAAGAGACCCAGTACTTC	CASSDPGQLQETQYF
TRBD2	few	TRBV29-1	TRBJ2-5	12	TGCAGCGTTGACGGGGGGGCGGAGACCCAGTACTTC	CSVDGGAETQYF
-	-	TRBV20-1	TRBJ2-1	12	TGCAGTGCCCCGGCAGGGTCGGTGCAGCAGTTCTTC	CSAPAGSVQQFF
-	-	TRBV29-1	TRBJ1-2	11	TGCAGCGTGGGGGGGGCCGGGGCCTACACCTTC	CSVGGAGAYTF
TRBD1	once	TRBV7-6	TRBJ2-1	14	TGTGCCAGCGGCCGGGACAGGGGTCCCAATGAGCAGTTCTTC	CASGRDRGPNEQFF
-	few	TRBV4-3	TRBJ1-2	17	TGCGCCAGCAGCCAAGATTTTGGGAACAGGGTATCGACCGGCTACACCTTC	CASSQDFGNRVSTGYTF
-	many	TRBV27	TRBJ2-7	14	TGTGCCAGCAGTTTAAAGGGCAGGTCTTACGAGCAGTACTTC	CASSLKGRSYEQYF
-	many	TRBV20-1	TRBJ2-7	15	TGCAGTGCTAGAGTTGGTAGCATAAGCTCCTACGAGCAGTACTTC	CSARVGSISSYEQYF
TRBD1	-	TRBV28	TRBJ1-2	17	TGTGCCAGCAGTTTATCTGGGGGACAGGGAGATGGCTATGGCTACACCTTC	CASSLSGGQGDGYGYTF
-	-	TRBV10-3	TRBJ2-1	12	TGTGCCATCAGTGGTGCTTCCGGTGAGCAGTTCTTC	CAISGASGEQFF
TRBD2	few	TRBV25-1	TRBJ2-3	14	TGTGCCAGCAGTGGAACTAGCGGGAGAGGTACGCAGTATTTT	CASSGTSGRGTQYF
-	-	TRBV29-1	TRBJ1-1	15	TGCAGCGTTGAAGATGTCGGGGGGCGGGAGACTGAAGCTTTCTTT	CSVEDVGGRETEAFF
-	few	TRBV4-1	TRBJ2-1	16	TGCGCCAGCAGCCAGGCCGGGACAAGGGGGTTCAATGAGCAGTTCTTC	CASSQAGTRGFNEQFF
-	-	TRBV13	TRBJ1-6	13	TGTGCCAGCAGCCGACGGGAGGGCTCACCCCTCCACTTT	CASSRREGSPLHF
TRBD1	-	TRBV28	TRBJ1-2	15	TGTGCCAGCACCGCTCCGGACAGGGGTAACTATGGCTACACCTTC	CASTAPDRGNYGYTF
TRBD2	few	TRBV7-9	TRBJ2-1	19	TGTGCCAGCAGCCTCGGACTAGCGGGAGTGAAAGGAACCTACAATGAGCAGTTCTTC	CASSLGLAGVKGTYNEQFF
-	-	TRBV5-1	TRBJ2-1	15	TGCGCCAGCACCCCCGGGGCAGGGGCCTACAATGAGCAGTTCTTC	CASTPGAGAYNEQFF
-	-	TRBV6-6	TRBJ2-3	14	TGTGCCAGCAGTTACGACACAAGCACAGATACGCAGTATTTT	CASSYDTSTDTQYF
-	-	TRBV4-2	TRBJ1-2	15	TGTGCCAGCAGCCAAGATCCGGCAGCGGACTATGGCTACACCTTC	CASSQDPAADYGYTF
-	-	TRBV20-1	TRBJ1-1	12	TGCAGTGCTAGTTCCCTGAACACTGAAGCTTTCTTT	CSASSLNTEAFF
-	-	TRBV7-9	TRBJ2-7	11	TGTGCCAGCAGCTTCGCCAGGGAGCAGTACTTC	CASSFAREQYF
-	few	TRBV28	TRBJ2-3	15	TGTGCCAGCAGTTGGGACGGAGCGAGCACAGATACGCAGTATTTT	CASSWDGASTDTQYF
TRBD1	few	TRBV12-3/TRBV12-4	TRBJ2-7	15	TGTGCCAGCTCAATTCGGGGACAGGGAAGAAGGGAGCAGTACTTC	CASSIRGQGRREQYF
-	-	TRBV9	TRBJ2-2	15	TGTGCCAGCAGCCGTATCAGCGGGAACACCGGGGAGCTGTTTTTT	CASSRISGNTGELFF
TRBD1	-	TRBV7-9	TRBJ1-6	15	TGTGCCAGCAGCTCAACAGGGGACTATAATTCACCCCTCCACTTT	CASSSTGDYNSPLHF
-	-	TRBV10-3	TRBJ2-7	15	TGTGCCATCAGTGATACCGGGACAACTTCTACCGAGCAGTACTTC	CAISDTGTTSTEQYF
TRBD2	few	TRBV2	TRBJ2-1	14	TGTGCCAGCAGTCCCCGGGGAGCGGGAGCCCCCCAGTTCTTC	CASSPRGAGAPQFF
-	few	TRBV3-1	TRBJ1-1	14	TGTGCCAGCAGCCTGAGCGGGAGCGACACTGAAGCTTTCTTT	CASSLSGSDTEAFF
-	-	TRBV12-5	TRBJ1-4	15	TGTGCTAGTGGTTCGGTCAGGGGAGCTAATGAAAAACTGTTTTTT	CASGSVRGANEKLFF
-	-	TRBV20-1	TRBJ1-4	14	TGCAGTGCGGATGGGGGGGGGAGTAATGAAGAACTGTTTTTT	CSADGGGSNEELFF
TRBD2	-	TRBV9	TRBJ2-3	14	TGTGCCAGCAGCGAGGGGCTAGCGGGGGCCCCGCAGTATTTT	CASSEGLAGAPQYF
-	-	TRBV5-6	TRBJ2-3	15	TGTGCCAGCAGCTTGTGGGCCGCGGGGGCTAATACGCAGTATTTT	CASSLWAAGANTQYF
-	-	TRBV2	TRBJ2-3	15	TGTGCCAGCAGTGTCGAGAACAGGCGCACAGATACGCAGTATTTT	CASSVENRRTDTQYF
TRBD1	-	TRBV7-9	TRBJ1-4	15	TGTGCCAGCAGCCTCGGACAGGCACCTAATGAAAAACTGTTTTTT	CASSLGQAPNEKLFF
TRBD1	medium-sized	TRBV29-1	TRBJ2-5	14	TGCAGCGTTGGCCGGGACAGGGGTGGAAAGACCCAGTACTTC	CSVGRDRGGKTQYF